This T cell receptor beta chain was identified in a study of blood T cell repertoires in COVID-19. This CDR3 contains 15 residues. With 3 bases clipped from V and 0 bases from J, the junction kept 1 base outside the gene matches. Germline assignment: CDR1 KGHDR and CDR2 SFDVKD. Repertoires were generated with immunoSEQ multiplex PCR, while TCRdb's copy carries only in-frame clones and drops some. Of some 320,000 clones listed, more than 70% are singletons. Remarks on this clone: The sample holds other DNA sequences that translate to the same CDR3.

Sequenced sample: peripheral blood. This TCR was sampled from a young woman who had recovered from COVID-19. This chain links TRBV24-1 with TRBJ2-1; 7 bases line up with TRBD1. The CDR3 DNA reads TGTGCCACCAGTGATCCAGGGGGCTCCTACAATGAGCAGTTCTTC. Translated: CATSDPGGSYNEQFF.